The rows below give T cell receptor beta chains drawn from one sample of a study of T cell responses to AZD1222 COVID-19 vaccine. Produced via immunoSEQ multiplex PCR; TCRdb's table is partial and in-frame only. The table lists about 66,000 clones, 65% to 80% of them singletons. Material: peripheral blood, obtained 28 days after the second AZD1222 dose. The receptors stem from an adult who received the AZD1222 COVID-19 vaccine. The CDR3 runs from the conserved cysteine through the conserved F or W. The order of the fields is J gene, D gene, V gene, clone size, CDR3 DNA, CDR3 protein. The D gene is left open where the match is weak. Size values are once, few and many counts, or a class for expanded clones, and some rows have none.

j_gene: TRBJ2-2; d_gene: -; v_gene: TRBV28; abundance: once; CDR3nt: TGTGCCAGTAAGGGGTCAGGGGACTTCCGGGAGCTGTTTTTT; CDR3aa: CASKGSGDFRELFF
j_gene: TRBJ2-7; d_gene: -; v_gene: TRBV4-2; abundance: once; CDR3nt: TGTGCCAGCAGCCAAGATATGAGGGGCCGCGACGAGCAGTACTTC; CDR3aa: CASSQDMRGRDEQYF
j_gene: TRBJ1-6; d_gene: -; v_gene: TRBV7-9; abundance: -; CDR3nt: TGTGCCAGCAGCTTGGACGGGCCCTTGTATAATTCACCCCTCCACTTT; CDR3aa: CASSLDGPLYNSPLHF
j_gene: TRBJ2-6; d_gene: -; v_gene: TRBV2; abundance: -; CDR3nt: TGTGCCAGCAGTGAACGTGCAGGCGTCGCCGCTAAGGGGGCCAACGTCCTGACTTTC; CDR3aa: CASSERAGVAAKGANVLTF
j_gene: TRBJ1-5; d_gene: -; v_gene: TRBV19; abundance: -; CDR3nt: TGTGCCAGTAGCCGCGGCGTGAATCAGCCCCAGCATTTT; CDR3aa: CASSRGVNQPQHF
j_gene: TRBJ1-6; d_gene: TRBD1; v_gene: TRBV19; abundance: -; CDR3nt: TGTGCCAGTAGCCGCCGGGCAGGGGGGGATAATTCACCCCTCCACTTT; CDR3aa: CASSRRAGGDNSPLHF
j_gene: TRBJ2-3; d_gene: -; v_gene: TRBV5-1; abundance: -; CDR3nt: TGCGCCAGCAGCTTGCGCCCAACTGGTGCCAACACAGATACGCAGTATTTT; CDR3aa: CASSLRPTGANTDTQYF
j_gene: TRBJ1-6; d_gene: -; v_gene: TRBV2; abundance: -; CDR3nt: TGTGCCAGCAGTGAAGCGCTTGGGGGAGTGTATTCACCCCTCCACTTT; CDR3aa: CASSEALGGVYSPLHF
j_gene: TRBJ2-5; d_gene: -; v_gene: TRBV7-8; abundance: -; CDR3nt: TGTGCCAGCAGCTTAGTGGTTCGGGGGGCTCTAGAGACCCAGTACTTC; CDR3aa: CASSLVVRGALETQYF
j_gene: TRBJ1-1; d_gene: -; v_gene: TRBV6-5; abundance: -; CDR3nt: TGTGCCAGCAGTTACCGCGGGGGCCAGGGGACTGAAGCTTTCTTT; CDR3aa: CASSYRGGQGTEAFF
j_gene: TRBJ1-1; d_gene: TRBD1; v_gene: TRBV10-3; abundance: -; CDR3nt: TGTGCCATCAGTGGGCCAGTGGGACAGGAGGACACTGAAGCTTTCTTT; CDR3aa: CAISGPVGQEDTEAFF
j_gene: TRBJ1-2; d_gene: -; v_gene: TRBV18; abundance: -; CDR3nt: TGTGCCAGCTCAAACAGGGCGGACTATGGCTACACCTTC; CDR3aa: CASSNRADYGYTF
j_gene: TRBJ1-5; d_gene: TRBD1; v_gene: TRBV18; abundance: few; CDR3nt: TGTGCCAGCTCACTAGGCGAACAGGGGGCCCCTATGCCCCAGCATTTT; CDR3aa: CASSLGEQGAPMPQHF
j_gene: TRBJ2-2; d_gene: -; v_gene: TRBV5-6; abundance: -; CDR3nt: TGTGCCAGCAGCGTGCCAGGGGGGATCGGGGAGCTGTTTTTT; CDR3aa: CASSVPGGIGELFF
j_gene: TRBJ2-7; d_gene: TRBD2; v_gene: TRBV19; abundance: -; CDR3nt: TGTGCCAGTAGTAACCAACTAGCGGGGGGGCACGAGCAGTACTTC; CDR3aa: CASSNQLAGGHEQYF
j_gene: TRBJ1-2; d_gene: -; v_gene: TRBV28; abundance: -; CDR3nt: TGTGCCAGCAGCGAGAGGGGCTACACCTTC; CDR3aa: CASSERGYTF
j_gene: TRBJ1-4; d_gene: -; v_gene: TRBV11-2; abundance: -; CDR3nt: TGTGCCAGCAGCTTAGCGGGGGGAGCAACTAATGAAAAACTGTTTTTT; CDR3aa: CASSLAGGATNEKLFF
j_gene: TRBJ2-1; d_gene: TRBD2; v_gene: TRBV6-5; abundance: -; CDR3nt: TGTGCCAGCAGTTCCCGGGGACTAGCCTACAATGAGCAGTTCTTC; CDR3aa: CASSSRGLAYNEQFF
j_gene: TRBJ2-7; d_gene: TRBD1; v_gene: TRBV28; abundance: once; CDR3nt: TGTGCCAGCAGTTTAACGGTGGGACAGGGAAATCGGTACGAGCAGTACTTC; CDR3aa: CASSLTVGQGNRYEQYF
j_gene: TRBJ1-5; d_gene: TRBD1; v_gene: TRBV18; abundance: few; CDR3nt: TGTGCCAGCTCCGAGGGACAGTCCAATCAGCCCCAGCATTTT; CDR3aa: CASSEGQSNQPQHF
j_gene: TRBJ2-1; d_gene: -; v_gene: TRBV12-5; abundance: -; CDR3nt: TGTGCTAGTGGTACAGGGACGGGCTACAATGAGCAGTTCTTC; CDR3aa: CASGTGTGYNEQFF
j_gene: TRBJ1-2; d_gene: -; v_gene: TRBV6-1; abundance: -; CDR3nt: TGTGCCAGCAGTGACCGACAGGCCCGGACTTGGTGGAAGGAGGGCTACACCTTC; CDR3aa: CASSDRQARTWWKEGYTF
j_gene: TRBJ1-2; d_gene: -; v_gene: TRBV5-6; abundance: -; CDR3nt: TGTGCCAGCAGCTTGGGCCCAGGCTACACCTTC; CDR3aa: CASSLGPGYTF
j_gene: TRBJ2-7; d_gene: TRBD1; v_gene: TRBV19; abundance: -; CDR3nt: TGTGCCAGTAGTTTTGGACAGGCCTACGAGCAGTACTTC; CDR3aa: CASSFGQAYEQYF
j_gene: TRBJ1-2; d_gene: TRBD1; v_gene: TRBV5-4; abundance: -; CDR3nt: TGTGCCAGCAGCTTGGAGGGGGCAAGTGGCTACACCTTC; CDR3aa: CASSLEGASGYTF
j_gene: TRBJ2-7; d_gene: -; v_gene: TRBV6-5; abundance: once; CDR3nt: TGTGCCAGCAGTTACTCATTCTGGACGCTCTCCTACGAGCAGTACTTC; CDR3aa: CASSYSFWTLSYEQYF
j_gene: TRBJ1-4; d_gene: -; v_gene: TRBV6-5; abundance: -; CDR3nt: TGTGCCAGCACCCAGGGAGGGACAAGGGAAAAACTGTTTTTT; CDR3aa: CASTQGGTREKLFF
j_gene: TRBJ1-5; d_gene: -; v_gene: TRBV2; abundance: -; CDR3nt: TGTGCCAGCAGTGAAATGGGGGGAGGCAATCAGCCCCAGCATTTT; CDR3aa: CASSEMGGGNQPQHF
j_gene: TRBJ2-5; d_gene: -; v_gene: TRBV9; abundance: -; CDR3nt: TGTGCCAGCAGCGTAGATTGGGCGAACGAGGAGACCCAGTACTTC; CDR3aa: CASSVDWANEETQYF
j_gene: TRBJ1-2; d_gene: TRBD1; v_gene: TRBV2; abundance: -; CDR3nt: TGTGCCGGAACGGTGGGATTCGGGACAGATATCGGCTACACCTTC; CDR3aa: CAGTVGFGTDIGYTF
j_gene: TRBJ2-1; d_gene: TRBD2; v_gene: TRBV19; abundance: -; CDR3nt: TGTGCCAGTATCAACGAAGCGGGGGCGGGATACAATGAGCAGTTCTTC; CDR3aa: CASINEAGAGYNEQFF
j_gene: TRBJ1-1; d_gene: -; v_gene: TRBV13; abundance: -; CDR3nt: TGTGCCAGCAGCAAGGCTTGGGGGGTCGCCGGGGGTGAAGCTTTCTTT; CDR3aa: CASSKAWGVAGGEAFF
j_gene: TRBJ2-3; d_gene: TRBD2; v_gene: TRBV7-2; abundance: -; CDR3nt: TGTGCCAGCAGCTTAGGGGACTATAACACAGATACGCAGTATTTT; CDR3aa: CASSLGDYNTDTQYF
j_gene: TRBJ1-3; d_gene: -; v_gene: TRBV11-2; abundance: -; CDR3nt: TGTGCCAGCAGCGCCGCCCGCATCTCTGGAAACACCATATATTTT; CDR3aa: CASSAARISGNTIYF
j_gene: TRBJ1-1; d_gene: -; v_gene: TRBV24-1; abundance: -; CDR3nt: TGTGCCACCAGTCAAGGGACGGGGAACACTGAAGCTTTCTTT; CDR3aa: CATSQGTGNTEAFF
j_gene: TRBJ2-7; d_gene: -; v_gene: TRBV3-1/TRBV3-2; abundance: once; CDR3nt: TGTGCCAGCAGGAAAGGGGCTTCAGACGAGCAGTACTTC; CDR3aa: CASRKGASDEQYF
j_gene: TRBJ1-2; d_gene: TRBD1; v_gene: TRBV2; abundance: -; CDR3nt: TGTGCCAGCAGCCAACAGGGGGCGGACTATGGCTACACCTTC; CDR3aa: CASSQQGADYGYTF
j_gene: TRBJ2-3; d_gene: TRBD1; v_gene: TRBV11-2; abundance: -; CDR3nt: TGTGCCAGCAGCTGGGGACAGCCAAGTGTTACGCAGTATTTT; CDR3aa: CASSWGQPSVTQYF
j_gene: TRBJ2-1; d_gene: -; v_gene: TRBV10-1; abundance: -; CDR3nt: TGCGCCAGCTCACAGTCGGGATCCTACAATGAGCAGTTCTTC; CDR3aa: CASSQSGSYNEQFF
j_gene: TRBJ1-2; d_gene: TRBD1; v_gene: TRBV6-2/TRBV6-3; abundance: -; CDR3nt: TGTGCCAGCAGCCAGGACAGGGATTGGCGCTACACCTTC; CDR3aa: CASSQDRDWRYTF
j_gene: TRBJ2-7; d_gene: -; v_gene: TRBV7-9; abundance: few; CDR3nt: TGTGCCAGCAGCCTGGGGGCAGCTCACTCCTACGAGCAGTACTTC; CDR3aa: CASSLGAAHSYEQYF
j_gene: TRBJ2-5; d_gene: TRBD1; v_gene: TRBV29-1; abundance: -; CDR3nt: TGCAGCGCGGCCGGGACAGGCGGGCAAGAGACCCAGTACTTC; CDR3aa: CSAAGTGGQETQYF
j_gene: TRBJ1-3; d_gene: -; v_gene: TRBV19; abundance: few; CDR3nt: TGTGCCACCACTGGCTGGACTTACTCCTCTGGAAACACCATATATTTT; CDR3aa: CATTGWTYSSGNTIYF
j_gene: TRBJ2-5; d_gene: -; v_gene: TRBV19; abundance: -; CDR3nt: TGTGCCAGTAGTATAATAGGTCTGGGAGAGACCCAGTACTTC; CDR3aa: CASSIIGLGETQYF
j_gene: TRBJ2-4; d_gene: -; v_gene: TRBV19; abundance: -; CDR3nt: TGTGCCAGTAGCGGGGGAGGGACACCGGGCGACGAAAACATTCAGTACTTC; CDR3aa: CASSGGGTPGDENIQYF
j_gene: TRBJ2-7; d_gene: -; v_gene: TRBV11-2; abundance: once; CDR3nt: TGTGCCAGCAGCCCGACTCCAGAGAACCTCTACGAGCAGTACTTC; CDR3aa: CASSPTPENLYEQYF
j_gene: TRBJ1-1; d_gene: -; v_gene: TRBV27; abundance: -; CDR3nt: TGTGCCAGCAGTTTCCCTAATGGGGAAGCTTTCTTT; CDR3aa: CASSFPNGEAFF
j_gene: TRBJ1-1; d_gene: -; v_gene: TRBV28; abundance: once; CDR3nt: TGTGCCAGCAGTTCAATTTGGGGGAACACTGAAGCTTTCTTT; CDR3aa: CASSSIWGNTEAFF
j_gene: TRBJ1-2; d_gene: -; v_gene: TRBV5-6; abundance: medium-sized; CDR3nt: TGTGCCAGCAGCTTCGGCAGGAACTATGGCTACACCTTC; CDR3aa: CASSFGRNYGYTF
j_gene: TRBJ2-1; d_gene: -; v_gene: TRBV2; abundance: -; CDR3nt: TGTGCCAGCAGTGTAGGTAGGACTAACAATGAGCAGTTCTTC; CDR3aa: CASSVGRTNNEQFF
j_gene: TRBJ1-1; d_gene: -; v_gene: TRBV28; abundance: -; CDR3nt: TGTGCCAGCAGTTTAAATACAGGCACCGCTTTCTTT; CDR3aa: CASSLNTGTAFF
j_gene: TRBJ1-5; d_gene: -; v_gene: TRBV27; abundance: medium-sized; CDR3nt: TGTGCCAGCTCCTCGGGGGGGGACAATCAGCCCCAGCATTTT; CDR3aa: CASSSGGDNQPQHF
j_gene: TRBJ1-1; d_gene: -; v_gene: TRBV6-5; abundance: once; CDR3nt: TGTGCCAGCAGTTACTCCGCCAGGGTAGACACTGAAGCTTTCTTT; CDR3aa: CASSYSARVDTEAFF